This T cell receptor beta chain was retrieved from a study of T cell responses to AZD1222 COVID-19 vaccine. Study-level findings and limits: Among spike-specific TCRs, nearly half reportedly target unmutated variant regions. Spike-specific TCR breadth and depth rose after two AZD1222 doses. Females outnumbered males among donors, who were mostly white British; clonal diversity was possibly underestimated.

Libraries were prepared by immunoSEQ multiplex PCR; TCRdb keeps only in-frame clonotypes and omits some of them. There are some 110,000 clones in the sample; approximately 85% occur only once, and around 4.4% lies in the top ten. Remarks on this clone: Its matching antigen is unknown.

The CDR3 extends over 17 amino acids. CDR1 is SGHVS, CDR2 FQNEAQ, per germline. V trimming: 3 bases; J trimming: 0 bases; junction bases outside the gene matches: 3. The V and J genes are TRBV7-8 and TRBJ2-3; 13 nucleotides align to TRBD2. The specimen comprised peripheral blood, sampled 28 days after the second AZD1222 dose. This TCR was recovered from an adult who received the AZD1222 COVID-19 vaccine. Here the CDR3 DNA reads TGTGCCAGCAGCTTGGGACTAGCGGGGACTAGCACAGATACGCAGTATTTT. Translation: CASSLGLAGTSTDTQYF.